The T cell receptor beta chain described here comes from a study of T cell repertoires in cytomegalovirus infection. Study-wide context: Selection of CMV epitopes for the study included recently identified HLA-C-restricted and well-studied HLA-B-restricted ones. The public TCR beta signatures pointed to both CMV infection and matching HLA type.

TCRdb fed the reads into MiXCR, producing one record per CDR3 protein. In the table there are around 800,000 distinct CDR3 sequences, around a third of which are singletons. Whole-study findings and limits: Clonotype analysis showed dominance of the ex vivo response by HLA-C-restricted CMV-specific TCR beta clonotypes. Based on cumulative public TCR beta family frequency, carriers of CMV plus the relevant HLA were identified.

Germline V gives CDR1 LNHDA, CDR2 SQIVND (reference sequence). The CDR3 has 16 amino acids. Turning to this clonotype: The antigen remains unidentified. A read error is possible here, since a much larger clone lies one base away.

The receptor was derived from a human donor in good health (CMV status not recorded). Some clones in this sample may be carry-over from other donors' samples. The chain has TRBV19 and TRBJ2-2; 8 bases map to TRBD1. The source material was cultured CD8+ T cells from PBMCs, sampled from culture after CMV antigen stimulation. CDR3 nucleotide sequence: TGTGCCAGTAGTATACGACAGGGGCCGAACAACGGGGAGCTGTTTTTT. Amino acid sequence: CASSIRQGPNNGELFF.